The clone carrying this T cell receptor delta chain was counted between two and nine times. For this DNA, TCRdb reports the protein of a much larger clone, which diverges at residue 17, most likely from a read error; the protein presented here is translated directly from the DNA. Flow sorting of PBMC yielded separate Vgamma9/Vdelta2+ and Vdelta2-negative gammadelta T cell populations for bulk repertoire analysis. The record originates from a study of γδ T cells in repeated Plasmodium falciparum infection. The wider study: Each infection was followed by sampling at 21 days, plus baseline and some pre-infection draws.

The germline CDR1 and CDR2 sequences are TSWWSYY and QGS. The CDR3 sequence is 23 residues long. TCRdb fed the multiplex PCR reads into CATT to redo clone calling. The sample consists of some 100,000 delta-chain clones, over 1.3% of them appearing once. The receptor was isolated from a pool of human donors (malaria-infected and uninfected, not separated). The rearrangement uses TRDV1 and TRDJ1, with 10 positions matching TRDD3. TCRdb lists no J gene, so it was determined here by aligning the DNA to germline. Sequenced material: gamma-delta T cells from blood. For the CDR3, the DNA is TGTGCTCTTGTGGAACTATTGGCCTGCGGGGTGGGGGATACAAGCCGGCACACCTATAAACTCATCTTT. Protein: CALVELLACGVGDTSRHTYKLIF.